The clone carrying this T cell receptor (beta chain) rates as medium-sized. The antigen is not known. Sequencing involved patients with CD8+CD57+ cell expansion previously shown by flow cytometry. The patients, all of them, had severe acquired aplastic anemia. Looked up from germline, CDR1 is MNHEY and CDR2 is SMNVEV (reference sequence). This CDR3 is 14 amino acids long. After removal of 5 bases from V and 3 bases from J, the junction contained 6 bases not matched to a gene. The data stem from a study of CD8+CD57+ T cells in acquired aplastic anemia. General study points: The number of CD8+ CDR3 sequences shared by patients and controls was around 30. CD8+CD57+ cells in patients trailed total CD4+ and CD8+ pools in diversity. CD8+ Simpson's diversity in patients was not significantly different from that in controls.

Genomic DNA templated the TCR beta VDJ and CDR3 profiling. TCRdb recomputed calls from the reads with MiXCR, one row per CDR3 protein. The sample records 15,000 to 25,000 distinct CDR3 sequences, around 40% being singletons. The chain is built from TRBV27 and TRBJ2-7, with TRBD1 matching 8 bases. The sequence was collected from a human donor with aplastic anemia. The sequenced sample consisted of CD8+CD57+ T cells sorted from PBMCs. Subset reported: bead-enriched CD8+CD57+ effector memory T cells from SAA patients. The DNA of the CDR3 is TGTGCCAGCAGTGTCCAGGGGGCCAACTACGAGCAGTACTTC. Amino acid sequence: CASSVQGANYEQYF.